Below are 12 T cell receptor beta chains sequenced from a single sample in a study of regulatory T cells in long-lasting Graves disease. The time point here: newly diagnosed GD, antithyroid drugs for less than 3 months. The authors made the TCR library using RNA they extracted from PBMCs. According to the study, TCR beta libraries were built with iRepertoire HTBI primers and CDR3-region Arm-PCR. TCRdb itself ran the multiplex PCR reads through MiXCR, one entry per CDR3 protein. The sample contains fewer than 650,000 distinct CDR3 sequences, roughly 15% of which appear only once. In addition, the sample was reused for a study of T cells in Graves' hyperthyroidism and ophthalmopathy.

Material: peripheral blood mononuclear cells (PBMCs), obtained at new diagnosis, from a patient treated with antithyroid drugs. These TCRs come from a woman under 40 with Graves disease.

This clonotype has at least ten counts. The rearrangement links TRBV29-1 to TRBJ2-1; 7 positions agree with TRBD2. Germline CDR1 reads SQVTM; CDR2 reads ANQGSEA. The CDR3 is 12 residues long. Trimming at V came to 7 bases and at J to 10 bases, leaving 10 bases not matched to a gene. CDR3 sequence: CSASLGEGEQFF. CDR3 DNA: TGCAGCGCCAGCCTAGGGGAGGGCGAGCAGTTCTTC.

J is TRBJ2-4 and V is TRBV30, with a possible D match to TRBD2 (5 bases). V was clipped by 2 bases and J by 0 bases, with 8 bases between them. Germline CDR1 is GTSNPN and CDR2 is SVGIG (reference sequence). The CDR3 sequence is 14 residues long. The CDR3 bases are TGTGCCTGGAGTTGGGGAGTAGCCAAAAACATTCAGTACTTC. Amino acid sequence: CAWSWGVAKNIQYF.

This clonotype was seen at least ten times. The J gene is TRBJ2-1, the V gene TRBV10-3, with 11 bases that match TRBD2. V shed 3 bases, J shed 4 bases, and the junction held 8 bases outside the gene matches. Germline V CDR1 and CDR2: ENHRY, SYGVKD. The CDR3 sequence is 17 residues long. CDR3 sequence: CAISDRIAGGGYNEQFF. The CDR3 DNA reads TGTGCCATCAGTGATCGTATAGCGGGAGGGGGGTACAATGAGCAGTTCTTC.

This clonotype was picked up many times. The rearrangement links TRBV6-1 to TRBJ1-2; no firm D call. CDR1 is MNHNS and CDR2 is SASEGT in the germline V gene. V lost 1 base and J lost 3, with 6 bases in between. The CDR3 runs to 13 residues. DNA of the CDR3: TGTGCCAGCAGTGAAGGGGTTTACTATGGCTACACCTTC. Protein sequence: CASSEGVYYGYTF.

The chain recombines TRBV30 with TRBJ1-2; 7 nucleotides line up with TRBD1. Germline V gene lookup returns CDR1 GTSNPN and CDR2 SVGIG (reference sequence). This CDR3 has 17 residues. V gave up 7 bases and J gave up 1 base; unmatched junction bases: 18. This CDR3 reads CASGYRGGGFLNYGYTF. CDR3 bases: TGTGCCTCGGGATACAGGGGCGGGGGATTCCTTAACTATGGCTACACCTTC.

V is TRBV18 and J is TRBJ1-4; possibly TRBD1 for D (5 bases). Germline loops: CDR1 KGHSH, CDR2 LQKENI. CDR3 length: 14 residues. V was shortened by 3 bases and J by 4 bases, with 9 bases between the two germline ends. The CDR3 nucleotides read TGTGCCAGCTCACCGAGGGGAATTAATGAAAAACTGTTTTTT. Protein product: CASSPRGINEKLFF. Drawing the rest from reference TRBV18 and TRBJ1-4, the complete variable domain is NAGVMQNPRHLVRRRGQEARLRCSPMKGHSHVYWYRQLPEEGLKFMVYLQKENIIDESGMPKERFSAEFPKEGPSILRIQQVVRGDSAAYFCASSPRGINEKLFFGSGTQLSVL.

There are a few counts of this clonotype. The gene calls are TRBV19 and TRBJ2-5; D gene uncertain. This CDR3 spans 14 amino acids. V shed 7 bases and J shed 0 bases, with 12 bases lying between them. CDR1 is LNHDA and CDR2 is SQIVND in the germline V gene (reference sequence). The DNA of the CDR3 is TGTGCCAGTACTCCCGAGAGGAACCAAGAGACCCAGTACTTC. Amino acids: CASTPERNQETQYF.

This clonotype showed up just a few times. The chain employs TRBV5-4 and TRBJ1-1; unclear D gene. Germline lookup yields CDR1 SGHNT and CDR2 YYREEE (reference sequence). V was shortened by 3 bases and J by 4 bases, with 13 bases between the two germline ends. The CDR3 sequence is 14 residues long. CDR3 sequence reads: CASSWTGSGTEAFF. CDR3 coding DNA: TGTGCCAGCAGCTGGACCGGGTCCGGCACTGAAGCTTTCTTT.

This clonotype was seen a few times. A much larger clone lies one base from this, so it may be a read error. The chain joins TRBV28 to TRBJ2-3; D gene ambiguous. Per the germline V gene, CDR1 is MDHEN and CDR2 is SYDVKM. V lost 5 bases, J lost 6 bases, and 18 bases lay in between. The CDR3 runs to 15 residues. The CDR3: CASSLSADLADTQYF. The CDR3, as DNA: TGTGCCAGCAGTCTGAGCGCCGACTTGGCCGATACGCAGTATTTT.

This clonotype occurred a few times. The CDR3 spells CASSVEEGRIGEAFF. The DNA of the CDR3 is TGTGCCAGCAGCGTAGAGGAGGGGCGTATCGGTGAAGCTTTCTTT. The chain carries TRBV9 and TRBJ1-1; D is possibly TRBD1 (5 bases). The CDR3 is made up of 15 amino acids. From germline, CDR1 is SGDLS and CDR2 YYNGEE. V was shortened by 0 bases and J by 7 bases, with 16 bases between the two germline ends.

This clonotype came up many times. V usage is TRBV2 and J usage is TRBJ2-7; a possible D gene is TRBD1 (6 bases). V was clipped by 8 bases and J by 0 bases, with 14 bases between them. Germline V gene sequence: CDR1 SNHLY, CDR2 FYNNEI. This CDR3 is built from 14 residues. DNA for the CDR3: TGTGCCAGCCTCAGACAGGTCAGCTCCTACGAGCAGTACTTC. Protein product: CASLRQVSSYEQYF.

This clonotype was recorded many times. The V call is TRBV12-3 or TRBV12-4, the J call TRBJ2-7, with 8 bases identical to TRBD2. This CDR3 spans 16 amino acids. Trimming took 4 bases from V and 1 from J; bases not matched to a gene: 9. CDR3 amino acids: CASSSGSSGGSYEQYF. The CDR3, as DNA: TGTGCCAGCAGTTCCGGGTCAAGCGGGGGATCCTACGAGCAGTACTTC.